The 20 T cell receptor beta chains below were found in one sample sequenced in a study of blood T cell repertoires in COVID-19. Libraries were prepared by immunoSEQ multiplex PCR; TCRdb keeps only in-frame clonotypes and omits some of them. The sample yields about 430,000 clones, about 88% seen once. The sequencing sample was made of PBMCs or T cells enriched from blood (not recorded which). These receptor sequences come from a woman between 18 and 29 years old who had been exposed to COVID-19.

V gene TRBV28 combines with J gene TRBJ2-7; perhaps TRBD1 as D (6 bases). This CDR3 is 15 amino acids long. Germline loops: CDR1 MDHEN, CDR2 SYDVKM. The ends were cut back, 5 bases at V and 2 bases at J, with 16 bases in the middle. CDR3 nucleotide sequence: TGTGCCAGCAGTCCCCCCCGACAGGCAACCTACGAGCAGTACTTC. As protein: CASSPPRQATYEQYF.

V gene TRBV21-1 combines with J gene TRBJ2-1; TRBD2, as called in the table, went unchecked against the DNA. TRBV21-1 is designated a pseudogene. The CDR3 length is 19 residues. This chain's CDR3 is CASSKALAGLLSSYNEQFF. In nucleotides, the CDR3 is TGTGCCAGCAGCAAAGCACTAGCGGGACTATTAAGCTCCTACAATGAGCAGTTCTTC.

A single count supports this clone. The chain uses TRBV6-5 and TRBJ1-6, with 7 nucleotides matching TRBD1. The CDR3 loop spans 16 amino acids. The germline V gene has CDR1 MNHEY and CDR2 SVGAGI. The V segment lost 4 bases and the J segment 7 bases; nucleotides outside the gene matches: 10. The CDR3 is CASSSQTGDVNSPLHF. DNA for the CDR3: TGTGCCAGCAGTTCACAAACAGGGGACGTGAATTCACCCCTCCACTTT.

This sequence joins TRBV7-6 and TRBJ2-1, with 7 bases fitting TRBD1. V lost 5 bases and J lost 8; bases outside the gene matches: 12. This CDR3 comprises 15 residues. CDR1 and CDR2 from the germline V gene are SGHVS and FNYEAQ. The CDR3 DNA reads TGTGCCAGCAGCCCAGGGACAGATTCAGGGGATGAGCAGTTCTTC. Protein: CASSPGTDSGDEQFF.

This chain uses TRBV3-1 (or the pseudogene TRBV3-2) with TRBJ2-2, with 8 bases matching TRBD2. Germline V CDR1 and CDR2: LGHDT, YNNKEL (reference sequence). The ends lost 3 bases at V and 2 bases at J; junction bases unmatched: 5. The CDR3 totals 16 residues. The chain's CDR3 is CASSQQRGSNTGELFF. The CDR3 DNA reads TGTGCCAGCAGCCAGCAGCGGGGGTCTAACACCGGGGAGCTGTTTTTT.

V and J are TRBV6-5 and TRBJ2-7; the match to TRBD1 covers 10 bases. Germline lookup yields CDR1 MNHEY and CDR2 SVGAGI. The CDR3 contains 15 residues. With V trimmed by 0 bases and J by 4 bases, 3 bases remained unmatched. The CDR3 loop is CASSYSDRGVYEQYF. CDR3 in DNA: TGTGCCAGCAGTTACTCGGACAGGGGGGTGTACGAGCAGTACTTC.

This chain joins TRBV29-1 and TRBJ2-7; 10 bases are shared with TRBD2. Per the germline V gene, CDR1 is SQVTM and CDR2 is ANQGSEA. CDR3 size: 15 residues. The V gene end was trimmed by 1 base and the J gene end by 4 bases; junction bases not matched to a gene: 7. In DNA form, the CDR3 reads TGCAGCGTTGAAGGGATAGCGGGGGGAAATTACGAGCAGTACTTC. This translates into CSVEGIAGGNYEQYF.

J is TRBJ2-7 and V is TRBV24-1, with 8 bases identical to TRBD1. This CDR3 spans 13 amino acids. Germline CDR1 KGHDR, CDR2 SFDVKD. Trimming at V came to 12 bases and at J to 1 base, leaving 7 bases not matched to a gene. The CDR3 nucleotides are TGTGCCGTTTCCAGGACAGGGTCCTACGAGCAGTACTTC. Translated, it gives CAVSRTGSYEQYF.

The chain combines TRBV13 with TRBJ1-4; 8 bases are shared with TRBD1. J was trimmed by 8 bases and V by 5 bases; bases with no gene match: 7. Germline V gives CDR1 PRHDT, CDR2 FYEKMQ (reference sequence). This CDR3 spans 14 amino acids. The CDR3 region is CASSPGQGSEKLFF. DNA of the CDR3: TGTGCCAGCAGCCCAGGACAGGGAAGCGAAAAACTGTTTTTT.

This CDR3 reads CASSEPAGTEAFF. CDR3 nucleotide sequence: TGCGCCAGCAGTGAGCCGGCAGGGACTGAAGCTTTCTTT. The V call is TRBV10-2, the J call TRBJ1-1; the D gene is possibly TRBD1 (5 bases). Germline-derived CDR1 and CDR2 are WSHSY and SAAADI. V was trimmed by 2 bases and J by 5 bases, leaving 9 bases between them. This CDR3 region has 13 residues.

This clone was picked up one time. V gene TRBV28 combines with J gene TRBJ1-1; D is ambiguous. V was cut by 9 bases and J by 1 base, with 12 bases left in between. The germline V gene encodes CDR1 MDHEN and CDR2 SYDVKM. The CDR3 has 13 amino acids. This CDR3 is CASCRRPNTEAFF. The CDR3 DNA reads as TGTGCCAGTTGTCGGCGGCCGAACACTGAAGCTTTCTTT.

The J gene is TRBJ1-4, the V gene TRBV6-5; TRBD1 aligns across 7 bases. Germline assignment: CDR1 MNHEY and CDR2 SVGAGI. J gave up 11 bases and V 7 bases, and 4 bases lay outside the gene matches. The CDR3 spans 11 residues. CDR3 loop: CASKTGSKLFF. The DNA for the CDR3 is TGTGCCAGCAAGACAGGGTCTAAACTGTTTTTT.

The gene calls are TRBV27 and TRBJ1-5, with no clear D. Germline V gives CDR1 MNHEY, CDR2 SMNVEV (reference sequence). The V and J ends lost 4 bases and 7 bases respectively, with 11 bases between them. The CDR3 runs 13 residues. The CDR3 sequence: CASSYTENQPQHF. The CDR3 region has the DNA TGTGCCAGCAGTTATACAGAGAACCAGCCCCAGCATTTT.

The J gene is TRBJ1-2, the V gene TRBV5-4; D call uncertain. The CDR3 runs to 18 residues. Germline loops: CDR1 SGHNT, CDR2 YYREEE (reference sequence). Trimming left V 3 bases short and J 2 bases short, with 23 bases between. CDR3 protein: CASSSQVPWVGGNYGYTF. The CDR3 DNA follows: TGTGCCAGCAGCTCCCAGGTGCCCTGGGTGGGAGGCAACTATGGCTACACCTTC.

The chain joins TRBV29-1 to TRBJ2-1; D is uncertain. Germline values: CDR1 SQVTM, CDR2 ANQGSEA. The CDR3 totals 13 residues. Trimming left V 4 bases short and J 8 bases short, with 15 bases between. CDR3 bases: TGCAGCGTTGTTTTGTCCTCCTCGGATGAGCAGTTCTTC. It codes for CSVVLSSSDEQFF.

The chain is built from TRBV7-2 and TRBJ2-7; the D gene is possibly TRBD1 (6 bases). Germline CDR1 is SGHTA and CDR2 is FQGNSA. The V end was cut by 7 bases, the J end by 2 bases, with 18 bases between. The CDR3 has 15 amino acids. The CDR3 nucleotides read TGTGCCAGCACCCCGTCGACAGGCCGAACCTACGAGCAGTACTTC. It is translated as CASTPSTGRTYEQYF.

The V gene is TRBV7-8, the J gene TRBJ2-3; D is undetermined. The CDR3 extends over 17 amino acids. Germline CDR1 SGHVS, CDR2 FQNEAQ. Trimming cost V 1 base and J 2 bases, with 16 bases left between them. The CDR3 loop reads CASSLVGLVGVTDTQYF. CDR3 sequence (DNA): TGTGCCAGCAGCTTAGTAGGCCTAGTTGGCGTCACAGATACGCAGTATTTT.

This chain uses TRBV6-5 with TRBJ2-1; 10 nucleotides line up with TRBD1. The V gene's germline CDR1 is MNHEY and CDR2 SVGAGI. The trim removed 4 bases at V and 7 bases at J, leaving 7 bases unmatched. The CDR3 is 15 residues long. CDR3 sequence reads: CASSSGTGVRNEQFF. The CDR3, as DNA: TGTGCCAGCAGTTCAGGGACAGGGGTTCGGAATGAGCAGTTCTTC.

This clone has more than one count but fewer than ten. This chain joins TRBV3-1 (or the pseudogene TRBV3-2) and TRBJ2-1, with TRBD2 identical over 7 bases. Germline assignment: CDR1 LGHDT and CDR2 YNNKEL (reference sequence). This CDR3 is built from 17 residues. V lost 0 bases to trimming and J lost 8 bases; unmatched junction nucleotides: 13. The CDR3 sequence is CASSQDEGTIPTYEQFF. Written as DNA, the CDR3 is TGTGCCAGCAGCCAAGATGAAGGGACTATCCCAACTTATGAGCAGTTCTTC.

The chain combines TRBV27 with TRBJ1-1; D perhaps matches TRBD1 (5 bases). Germline CDR1 reads MNHEY; CDR2 reads SMNVEV (reference sequence). V was trimmed by 7 bases and J by 1 base, leaving 10 bases between them. CDR3 length: 13 amino acids. Written as DNA, the CDR3 is TGTGCCAGCACTGACAGTGCGAACACTGAAGCTTTCTTT. This translates into CASTDSANTEAFF.